The clone carrying this T cell receptor (beta chain) turned up a few times. The antigen remains undetermined. The data are from a study of response to subunit inactivated influenza vaccine. Points from the study as a whole: T cells newly recruited by each seasonal influenza vaccination are few, the authors suggested.

The CDR3 extends over 18 amino acids. Germline-derived CDR1 and CDR2 are SGHAT and FQDESV (reference sequence). The V and J ends lost 3 bases and 2 bases, in that order; junction bases with no gene match: 10. TCRdb re-called the RT-PCR reads through MiXCR, storing one row per CDR3 protein. The sample has around 480,000 distinct CDR3 sequences; 11% are singletons. The receptor's source is a man between 45 and 60 years old who received an inactivated influenza vaccine. This chain connects TRBV11-1 to TRBJ2-3, with 11 nucleotides matching TRBD2. Sequences were derived from PBMCs from blood, sampled 45 days after vaccination. This chain's CDR3 is CASSFLGLAVFLTDTQYF. The DNA for the CDR3 is TGTGCCAGCAGCTTCCTGGGACTAGCGGTTTTTCTCACAGATACGCAGTATTTT.